This T cell receptor beta chain was obtained from a study of blood T cell repertoires in COVID-19. About the research overall: The cDNA or gDNA used as material had been derived from T cells, B-cell-depleted T cells, or PBMCs.

The method was immunoSEQ multiplex PCR; TCRdb's version includes in-frame clones alone and lacks a portion of them. The table shows about 97,000 clones, with approximately 80% occurring only once. The germline V gene encodes CDR1 MGHRA and CDR2 YSYEKL. After removal of 1 base from V and 3 bases from J, the junction contained 8 bases not matched to a gene. The CDR3 is 18 amino acids. Sequencing used peripheral blood. The chain employs TRBV4-1 and TRBJ2-7; 14 positions match TRBD2. The TCR comes from a human donor in a cohort sampled during active COVID-19. Written as DNA, the CDR3 is TGCGCCAGCAGCCAAGCAATACCGGGACTAGCGGGGGACTACGAGCAGTACTTC. Translated: CASSQAIPGLAGDYEQYF.